This entry lists 8 T cell receptor beta chains sequenced from one sample in a study of cytomegalovirus exposure and HLA in healthy donors. Clones were sequenced by immunoSEQ multiplex PCR, and TCRdb holds only the in-frame ones, with some missing. The profile shows 170,000 or so clones, about four fifths of them singletons. The sequenced sample was PBMCs. These receptors all stem from a young woman in good health and CMV-seropositive.

This chain uses TRBV6-6 with TRBJ1-2; D is possibly TRBD1 (5 bases). V dropped 0 bases and J dropped 8 bases, with 13 bases sitting between them. The CDR3 runs to 14 residues. The V gene's germline CDR1 is MNHNY and CDR2 SVGAGI (reference sequence). Here the CDR3 DNA reads TGTGCCAGCAGTTACTCGGGGCGCAGTCCGGGCTACACCTTC. Protein sequence: CASSYSGRSPGYTF.

This chain uses TRBV11-2 with TRBJ1-4; D is possibly TRBD1 (5 bases). Trimming took off 6 bases at V and 0 bases at J, with 8 bases between the two ends. CDR1 is SGHAT, CDR2 FQNNGV, per germline. This CDR3 has 14 residues. The CDR3 loop reads CASSWGSTNEKLFF. The CDR3 nucleotides read TGTGCCAGCAGTTGGGGCTCAACTAATGAAAAACTGTTTTTT.

In its sample, this clone was seen once. The V gene is TRBV7-3, the J gene TRBJ2-3, with TRBD2 matching 10 bases. The germline gives CDR1 SGHTA, CDR2 FQGTGA. Trimming at V came to 5 bases and at J to 2 bases, leaving 7 bases not matched to a gene. The CDR3 loop spans 16 amino acids. As DNA, the CDR3 is TGTGCCAGCAGCGGGAGGACTAGCGGAATCACAGATACGCAGTATTTT. It translates to CASSGRTSGITDTQYF.

The chain joins TRBV6-6 to TRBJ1-5; a possible D gene is TRBD1 (5 bases). From germline, CDR1 is MNHNY and CDR2 SVGAGI (reference sequence). The CDR3 length is 14 residues. Trimming removed 6 bases from V and 2 bases from J, with 11 bases in between. The CDR3 loop reads CASRRRVGNQPQHF. The CDR3 DNA sequence: TGTGCCAGCAGACGCAGGGTGGGCAATCAGCCCCAGCATTTT.

V is TRBV5-1 and J is TRBJ1-2, with D maybe TRBD1 (6 bases). V was shortened by 0 bases and J by 4 bases, with 10 bases between the two germline ends. The CDR3 spans 14 residues. CDR1 is SGHRS, CDR2 YFSETQ, per germline. This CDR3 is CASSLEDSAYGYTF. Here the CDR3 DNA reads TGCGCCAGCAGCTTGGAGGACAGTGCCTATGGCTACACCTTC.

V is TRBV9 and J is TRBJ2-6; 13 bases map to TRBD2. Germline assignment: CDR1 SGDLS and CDR2 YYNGEE. Trimming took 4 bases from V and 4 from J; bases not matched to a gene: 5. This CDR3 spans 17 amino acids. This chain's CDR3 is CASSQLAGGLGANVLTF. In nucleotides, the CDR3 is TGTGCCAGCAGCCAACTAGCGGGGGGGCTAGGGGCCAACGTCCTGACTTTC. Combining the CDR3 with reference TRBV9 and TRBJ2-6 gives the whole variable domain DSGVTQTPKHLITATGQRVTLRCSPRSGDLSVYWYQQSLDQGLQFLIQYYNGEERAKGNILERFSAQQFPDLHSELNLSSLELGDSALYFCASSQLAGGLGANVLTFGAGSRLTVL.

The chain is built from TRBV5-1 and TRBJ1-2; 8 positions agree with TRBD1. CDR1 and CDR2 from the germline V gene are SGHRS and YFSETQ. This CDR3 has 14 amino acids. V lost 4 bases, J lost 6 bases, and 8 bases stayed unmatched. The CDR3 loop reads CASSHGQGGNGYTF. Written as DNA, the CDR3 is TGCGCCAGCAGCCATGGACAGGGTGGCAATGGCTACACCTTC.

This chain joins TRBV6-1 and TRBJ2-7, with TRBD1 matching over 9 bases. This CDR3 contains 12 residues. Germline-derived CDR1 and CDR2 are MNHNS and SASEGT. V gave up 10 bases and J gave up 5 bases; unmatched junction bases: 6. The DNA of the CDR3 is TGTGCCATTACGGACAGGGGCCACGAGCAGTACTTC. This translates into CAITDRGHEQYF.